These 6 T cell receptor beta chains were all obtained from the same sample, sequenced in a study of T cell repertoires in cytomegalovirus infection. Their antigens remain unidentified. MiXCR, applied by TCRdb to the reads, yields one record per CDR3 protein. The data hold some 590,000 distinct CDR3 sequences, with 40% observed a single time. The sample was cultured PBMCs, taken from culture after CMV antigen stimulation. The receptors shown here come from a human donor in good health (CMV status not recorded). Some clones in this sample may be carry-over from other donors' samples.

The rearrangement uses TRBV7-2 and TRBJ2-5; no clear D gene. The CDR3 extends over 13 amino acids. Germline CDR1 reads SGHTA; CDR2 reads FQGNSA. Between the trimmed V and J ends, which lost 2 bases and 5 bases, there was a span of 9 bases. The CDR3 sequence is CASSLFIYETQYF. The CDR3 nucleotides read TGTGCCAGCAGCTTATTTATCTATGAGACCCAGTACTTC.

This chain's CDR3 is CASPRDLSYEQYF. The CDR3 DNA follows: TGTGCCAGCCCCCGGGACCTCTCCTACGAGCAGTACTTC. V is TRBV13 and J is TRBJ2-7; D might be TRBD1 or TRBD2, each matching 5 bases. Per germline, CDR1 PRHDT and CDR2 FYEKMQ (reference sequence). The CDR3 sequence is 13 residues long. Trimming stripped 8 bases from V and 0 bases from J, with 11 bases between. Full variable domain (missing parts from reference TRBV13 and TRBJ2-7): AAGVIQSPRHLIKEKRETATLKCYPIPRHDTVYWYQQGPGQDPQFLISFYEKMQSDKGSIPDRFSAQQFSDYHSELNMSSLELGDSALYFCASPRDLSYEQYFGPGTRLTVT.

This clonotype has just a few counts. The rearrangement joins TRBV5-6 to TRBJ1-2, with 8 bases fitting TRBD1. CDR3 length: 15 residues. Germline assignment: CDR1 SGHDT and CDR2 YYEEEE. V shed 4 bases, J shed 4 bases, and the junction held 9 bases outside the gene matches. The CDR3 DNA sequence: TGTGCCAGCAGCCCGACAGGGGAAGAATCCTATGGCTACACCTTC. Its translation is CASSPTGEESYGYTF.

V is TRBV28 and J is TRBJ2-1; D not certain. The CDR3 is made up of 19 amino acids. Germline loops: CDR1 MDHEN, CDR2 SYDVKM. Trimming removed 3 bases from V and 2 bases from J, with 23 bases in between. The CDR3 region has the DNA TGTGCCAGCAGTTTTCTACGGGTGATATCTATTCGCGCCTACAATGAGCAGTTCTTC. Translated: CASSFLRVISIRAYNEQFF.

This chain links TRBV7-6 with TRBJ2-6; 8 bases map to TRBD2. There are 14 residues in the CDR3. V shed 5 bases, J shed 4 bases, and the junction held 1 base outside the gene matches. The V gene's germline CDR1 is SGHVS and CDR2 FNYEAQ. This CDR3 is CASSRGGGANVLTF. CDR3 nucleotides: TGTGCCAGCAGCCGGGGGGGGGGGGCCAACGTCCTGACTTTC.

The chain recombines TRBV6-6 with TRBJ2-2; 9 positions agree with TRBD2. The junction had 5 bases not matched to a gene; V was cut back by 2 bases and J by 7 bases. Germline V gene data show CDR1 as MNHNY and CDR2 as SVGAGI (reference sequence). The CDR3 loop spans 15 amino acids. The CDR3 coding sequence is TGTGCCAGCAGTTACATAGCGGGAGCTAACGGGGAGCTGTTTTTT. Translated, it gives CASSYIAGANGELFF.